This TCR beta chain was profiled in a study of blood T cell repertoires in COVID-19. Study-wide context: Both acute and convalescent COVID-19 samples were obtained from the United States, Italy and Spain. PBMCs, B-cell-depleted T cells, or T cells were the source of the cDNA or gDNA that made up the material.

The CDR3 spans 15 residues. V was clipped by 5 bases and J by 1 base; unmatched bases: 6. Germline assignment: CDR1 SGHNT and CDR2 YENEEA. On this clone: Additional DNA sequences in this sample encode the identical CDR3.

Original methodology: Using reference gene primer amplification, nucleated cell counts were estimated. The table came from immunoSEQ multiplex PCR; TCRdb's copy has only in-frame clones and leaves some out. V, J and clone size derive from that table, while D and trimming were established from the DNA sequence. The sample shows a few hundred thousand clones, roughly 85% of them seen only once. V usage is TRBV11-3 and J usage is TRBJ1-1; 8 positions match TRBD1. The receptor comes from a human donor in a cohort sampled during active COVID-19. Sequencing was performed on peripheral blood. CDR3 sequence: CASSLGTGRNTEAFF. Written as DNA, the CDR3 is TGTGCCAGCAGCCTGGGGACAGGACGGAACACTGAAGCTTTCTTT.